This T cell receptor (beta chain) was retrieved from a study of control samples from healthy donors and cancer patients. The CDR3 contains 15 residues. CDR1 and CDR2 (germline): LGHNA, YSLEER. V was trimmed by 1 base and J by 7 bases, leaving 13 bases between them. Using immunoSEQ multiplex PCR, the repertoire was profiled, and TCRdb retains in-frame clones only, with some absent. The table includes roughly 150,000 clones, about 93% detected once. The receptor was derived from a young woman in good health. Sequencing used blood. The chain uses TRBV4-3 and TRBJ1-4, with a tentative D call TRBD1 (6 bases). CDR3 in DNA: TGCGCCAGCAGCCAAGGGGGCAGGGGCGGTGAAAAACTGTTTTTT. Translation: CASSQGGRGGEKLFF.